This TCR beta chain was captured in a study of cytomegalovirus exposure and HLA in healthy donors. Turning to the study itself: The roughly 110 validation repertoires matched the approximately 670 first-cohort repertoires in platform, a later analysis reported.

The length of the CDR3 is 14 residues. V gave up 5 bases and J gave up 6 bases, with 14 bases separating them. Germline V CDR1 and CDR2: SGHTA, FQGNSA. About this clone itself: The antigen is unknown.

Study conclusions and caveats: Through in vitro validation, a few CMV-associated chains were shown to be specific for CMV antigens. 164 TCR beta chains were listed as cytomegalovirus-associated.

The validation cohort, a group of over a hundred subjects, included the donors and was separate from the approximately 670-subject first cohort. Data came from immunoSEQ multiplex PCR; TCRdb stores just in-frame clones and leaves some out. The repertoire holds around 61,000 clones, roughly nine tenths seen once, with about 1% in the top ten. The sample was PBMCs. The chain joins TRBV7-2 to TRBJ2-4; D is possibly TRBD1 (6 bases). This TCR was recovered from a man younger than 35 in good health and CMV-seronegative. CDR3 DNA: TGTGCCAGCAGCCCAGAAGGGGGAATAAACATTCAGTACTTC. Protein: CASSPEGGINIQYF.